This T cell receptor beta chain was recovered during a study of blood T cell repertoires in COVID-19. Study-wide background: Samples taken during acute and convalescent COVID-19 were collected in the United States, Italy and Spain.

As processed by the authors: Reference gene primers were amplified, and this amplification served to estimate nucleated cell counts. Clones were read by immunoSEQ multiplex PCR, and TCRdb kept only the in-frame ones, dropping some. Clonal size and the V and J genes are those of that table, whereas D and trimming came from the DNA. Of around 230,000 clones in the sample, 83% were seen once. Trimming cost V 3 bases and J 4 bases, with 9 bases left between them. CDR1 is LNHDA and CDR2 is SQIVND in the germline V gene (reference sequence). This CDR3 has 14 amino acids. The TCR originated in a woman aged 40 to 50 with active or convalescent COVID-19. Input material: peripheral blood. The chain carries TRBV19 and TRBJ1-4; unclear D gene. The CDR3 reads CASSIDGNNEKLFF. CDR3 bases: TGTGCCAGTAGTATCGACGGGAATAATGAAAAACTGTTTTTT.